The source of this T cell receptor (beta chain) is a study of blood T cells in healthy people across ages. The donors, aged 6 to 90, were healthy Caucasians from Russia. Extraction of total RNA produced a minimum of 5 micrograms from each sample. The CDR3 has 12 amino acids. Trimming took 7 bases from V and 9 from J, leaving 13 bases between them. A second PCR, run for roughly 7 to 12 cycles, used a sample-barcoded 5' primer plus a J-beta primer mix. TCRdb recomputed calls from the 5' RACE reads with MiXCR, one row per CDR3 protein. This table has 650,000 to 1,000,000 distinct CDR3 sequences, 46% appearing once.

Input material: blood. The genes are TRBV12-3 or TRBV12-4 and TRBJ2-1; the D gene is possibly TRBD2 (6 bases). The TCR originated in an elderly man in good health. This CDR3 is CASTTGVGEQFF. CDR3 DNA sequence: TGTGCCAGCACTACGGGGGTGGGTGAGCAGTTCTTC.